Reported below is one T cell receptor (beta chain). Naive CD8 cells were CD45RO-negative, positively selected for CCR7, excluding terminally differentiated effector memory CD45RA+ cells. The protocol was immunoSEQ multiplex PCR, while the TCRdb copy is restricted to in-frame clones and leaves out a portion. Of about 2,200,000 clones in the sample, 90% to 95% were seen once. These data originate in a study of shared clonotypes between healthy human individuals. Whole-study context: For every donor, three CD4 naive, three CD4 memory, two CD8 naive and one CD8 memory plates were used.

CDR3 length: 16 amino acids. Trimming removed 3 bases at V and 3 bases at J, with 15 bases between. Germline V gives CDR1 MDHEN, CDR2 SYDVKM. The sequence was obtained from a man aged 18 to 30 in good health. Some clones in this sample may be carry-over from other donors' samples. V gene TRBV28 combines with J gene TRBJ1-5; D is possibly TRBD1 (5 bases). The sample comprised naive CD8+ T cells from PBMCs. CDR3 bases: TGTGCCAGCAGTTTCCTCCTCGGGACTCACAATCAGCCCCAGCATTTT. Protein product: CASSFLLGTHNQPQHF.